This record concerns one T cell receptor (beta chain) sequence. Its target is unknown. TRB cDNA was prepared as libraries by UMI-labeled 5' RACE. One entry per CDR3 protein, without DNA, is what TCRdb gives after re-calling the 5' RACE reads. This table lists around 57,000 distinct CDR3 sequences. These data originate in a study of CXCR3-negative and CXCR3-positive naive CD8 T cells. Study results and limitations: Similar TRBV-TRBJ gene usage was seen in naive CXCR3-negative and CXCR3-positive cells, but not in memory cells. Naive subsets did not differ in surface CD5, and TRB CDR3 properties served to infer TCR strength. Both naive subsets had comparably high diversity; memory CD8+ cells much lower. Researchers report CXCR3 expression partially decreased after cryopreservation, with fresh PBMCs used in most assays.

The CDR3 covers 16 residues. Germline V CDR1 and CDR2: SEHNR, FQNEAQ (reference sequence). This clonotype was sampled from a human donor in good health. Some clones in this sample may be carry-over from other donors' samples. The source material was memory CD8+ T cells from blood. The chain recombines TRBV7-9 with TRBJ2-5; TCRdb outputs TRBD2, but without DNA this stays unchecked. CDR3 loop: CASSPWSGGAEETQYF.